This T cell receptor (beta chain) was profiled in a study of graft-versus-host responses after intestinal transplantation. Study details: Tacrolimus and steroids were given for 2 to 4 years to all recipients after anti-thymocyte globulin induction.

This clone has just one count. The table came from immunoSEQ multiplex PCR; TCRdb's copy has only in-frame clones and leaves some out. The sample yields approximately 74,000 clones, about nine tenths seen once. V was trimmed by 4 bases and J by 3 bases, leaving 16 bases between them. This CDR3 spans 16 amino acids. The germline V gene has CDR1 MNHEY and CDR2 SMNVEV (reference sequence). The chain links TRBV27 to TRBJ2-1, with D possibly being TRBD1 or TRBD2 (6 bases each). The input for sequencing was PBMCs, taken 98 days after intestinal transplantation. This sequence originates from a human patient who received an intestinal transplant, so some T cells may come from the graft donor. As DNA, the CDR3 is TGTGCCAGCAGTTGGGGGCTAGCGAGTAGCTACAATGAGCAGTTCTTC. Its protein is CASSWGLASSYNEQFF.